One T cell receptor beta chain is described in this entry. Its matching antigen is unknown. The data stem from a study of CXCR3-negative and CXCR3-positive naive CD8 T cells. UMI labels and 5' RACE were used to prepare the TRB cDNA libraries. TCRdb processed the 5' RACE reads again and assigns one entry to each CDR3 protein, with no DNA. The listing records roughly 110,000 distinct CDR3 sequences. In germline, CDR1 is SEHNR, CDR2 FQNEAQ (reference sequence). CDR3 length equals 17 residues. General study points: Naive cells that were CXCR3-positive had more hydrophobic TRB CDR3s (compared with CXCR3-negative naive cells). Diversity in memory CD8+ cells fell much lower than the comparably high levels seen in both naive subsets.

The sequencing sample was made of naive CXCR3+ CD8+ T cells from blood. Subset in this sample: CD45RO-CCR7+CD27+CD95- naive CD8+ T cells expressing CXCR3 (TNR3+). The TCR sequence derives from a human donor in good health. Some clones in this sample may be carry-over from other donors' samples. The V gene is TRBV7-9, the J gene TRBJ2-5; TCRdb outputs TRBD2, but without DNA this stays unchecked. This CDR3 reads CASSLVEAGEFQETQYF. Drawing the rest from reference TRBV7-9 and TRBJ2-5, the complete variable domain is DTGVSQNPRHKITKRGQNVTFRCDPISEHNRLYWYRQTLGQGPEFLTYFQNEAQLEKSRLLSDRFSAERPKGSFSTLEIQRTEQGDSAMYLCASSLVEAGEFQETQYFGPGTRLLVL.